This TCR beta chain was captured by sequencing in a study of cytomegalovirus exposure and HLA in healthy donors. Overall study: Clustering assigned about 79% of the roughly 370 genotyped donors to the Caucasian-associated ancestry cluster.

The PCR contained 60 Vbeta and 13 Jbeta primers. Here immunoSEQ multiplex PCR was the method, and the copy in TCRdb shows in-frame clones only, minus some. Counted here are about 180,000 clones, about four fifths occurring once; the ten biggest clones make up around 3%. This CDR3 region has 14 residues. The V end was cut by 0 bases, the J end by 6 bases, with 9 bases between. Germline CDR1 MRHNA, CDR2 SNTAGT. The rearrangement uses TRBV6-4 and TRBJ2-1; weak D call: TRBD2 (6 bases). The sample comprised PBMCs. The sequence was collected from a male donor in good health and CMV-seronegative. CDR3: CASSDSPTSNEQFF. The CDR3 region has the DNA TGTGCCAGCAGTGACTCCCCGACTAGCAATGAGCAGTTCTTC.